The next 5 T cell receptor beta chains were all read from a single sample in a study of cytotoxic CD8 clonotypes in ibrutinib-treated CLL. Some clones are missing from TCRdb's copy, which holds only in-frame ones; the method was immunoSEQ multiplex PCR. The sample records 100,000 to 150,000 clones, approximately 83% being singletons. The starting material was PBMCs, obtained after 24 months of ibrutinib treatment. The receptors derive from a human donor with chronic lymphocytic leukemia.

CDR3 loop: CASRGAYEQYF. The CDR3 nucleotides read TGTGCCAGTCGTGGGGCCTACGAGCAGTACTTC. The chain is built from TRBV19 and TRBJ2-7, with unresolved D. V was trimmed by 8 bases and J by 2 bases, leaving 7 bases between them. The CDR3 loop spans 11 amino acids. Germline V lookup: CDR1 LNHDA, CDR2 SQIVND (reference sequence).

The gene calls are TRBV28 and TRBJ2-7; TRBD1 is a possible D gene (6 bases). Germline CDR1 reads MDHEN; CDR2 reads SYDVKM. Trimming removed 5 bases from V and 2 bases from J, with 13 bases in between. There are 14 residues in the CDR3. The CDR3 nucleotides are TGTGCCAGCAGTCTCAGGGGCATAACCTACGAGCAGTACTTC. It codes for CASSLRGITYEQYF. Full variable domain (rest looked up from reference TRBV28 and TRBJ2-7): DVKVTQSSRYLVKRTGEKVFLECVQDMDHENMFWYRQDPGLGLRLIYFSYDVKMKEKGDIPEGYSVSREKKERFSLILESASTNQTSMYLCASSLRGITYEQYFGPGTRLTVT.

CDR3 sequence (DNA): TGTGCATGGGGAACGGGGACTCACGAGCAGTACTTC. Translation: CAWGTGTHEQYF. This chain uses TRBV30 with TRBJ2-7, with a weak D call TRBD2 (6 bases). The CDR3 is 12 residues long. Germline CDR1 is GTSNPN and CDR2 is SVGIG (reference sequence).

V is TRBV18 and J is TRBJ2-7; 8 bases agree with TRBD2. Per germline, CDR1 KGHSH and CDR2 LQKENI. The CDR3 covers 15 residues. V was clipped by 3 bases and J by 1 base; unmatched bases: 5. As DNA, the CDR3 is TGTGCCAGCTCACCTCAGCGGGGGTTATCCTACGAGCAGTACTTC. Its translation: CASSPQRGLSYEQYF.

This chain connects TRBV11-2 to TRBJ2-1, with 7 bases aligning to TRBD2. V lost 5 bases, J lost 7 bases, and 17 bases stayed unmatched. This CDR3 is built from 17 residues. Germline CDR1 is SGHAT and CDR2 is FQNNGV. The chain's CDR3 is CASSPGPGTGRDNEQFF. CDR3 coding DNA: TGTGCCAGCAGCCCAGGACCCGGGACGGGGAGGGATAATGAGCAGTTCTTC.